Sequencing of this TCR beta chain was carried out in a study of CD8+ T cells in alopecia areata. Study results and caveats: For patients receiving tofacitinib, scalp clonality and expanded CD8+ clones among the top 100 significantly decreased.

The sample's treatment: oral pan-JAK inhibitor, 5-10 mg twice daily. cDNA reverse transcribed from extracted RNA served as the sequencing template. The protocol was immunoSEQ multiplex PCR, while the TCRdb copy is restricted to in-frame clones and leaves out a portion. The repertoire has about 200,000 clones, roughly two fifths of them found once; the top ten carry more than 0.4%. Notes on this clone: As yet, its antigen is unknown.

Sequencing used CD4+ T cells sorted from blood, obtained around week 31, from a patient treated with tofacitinib. The TCR sequence derives from a human donor with alopecia areata.

In DNA, the CDR3 is TGCGCCAGCAGCCCAGCCGGGACTAGCGGACGCACAGATACGCAGTATTTT. It yields the protein CASSPAGTSGRTDTQYF. J is TRBJ2-3 and V is TRBV5-1; 11 bases map to TRBD2. Per the germline V gene, CDR1 is SGHRS and CDR2 is YFSETQ. CDR3 length: 17 residues. With V trimmed by 4 bases and J by 1 base, 8 bases remained unmatched.